The 30 T cell receptor beta chains presented below share a single source sample, sequenced in a study of blood T cell repertoires in COVID-19. TCRdb's copy holds only in-frame clones and misses some; the assay was immunoSEQ multiplex PCR. The sample contains fewer than 350,000 clones, 86% of which appear only once. The sequencing input was peripheral blood. These receptors all come from a woman younger than 45 who had recovered from COVID-19.

This clone was recorded a few times. The chain links TRBV18 to TRBJ2-7; a possible D gene is TRBD2 (6 bases). The CDR3 spans 16 residues. V was shortened by 5 bases and J by 6 bases, with 23 bases between the two germline ends. Germline V lookup: CDR1 KGHSH, CDR2 LQKENI. The CDR3 DNA sequence: TGTGCCAGCTCATCTACCGGGACTGGATCAATTCGCGAGCAGTACTTC. It is translated as CASSSTGTGSIREQYF.

This chain connects TRBV10-1 to TRBJ2-3, with D maybe TRBD2 (5 bases). V was shortened by 8 bases and J by 2 bases, with 11 bases between the two germline ends. This CDR3 is built from 13 residues. CDR1 is WNHNN and CDR2 is SYGVQD in the germline V gene (reference sequence). CDR3 protein: CASLEGVTDTQYF. Written as DNA, the CDR3 is TGCGCCAGCCTAGAGGGAGTCACAGATACGCAGTATTTT.

This chain links TRBV19 with TRBJ2-7; 9 bases are shared with TRBD1. Germline CDR1 is LNHDA and CDR2 is SQIVND (reference sequence). This CDR3 region has 14 residues. Trimming removed 5 bases from V and 3 bases from J; junction bases left unmatched: 5. CDR3 region: CASSEGQGIYEQYF. CDR3 sequence (DNA): TGTGCCAGTAGTGAGGGACAGGGCATCTACGAGCAGTACTTC.

This chain connects TRBV6-5 to TRBJ1-2; D uncertain. The CDR3 spans 13 residues. V lost 3 bases and J 4 bases, leaving 9 bases between the germline ends. Germline-derived CDR1 and CDR2 are MNHEY and SVGAGI. The CDR3 loop reads CASSYHEAYGYTF. The CDR3 bases are TGTGCCAGCAGTTATCACGAGGCCTATGGCTACACCTTC.

The rearrangement links TRBV4-2 to TRBJ2-7, with TRBD1 matching 7 bases. The germline V gene has CDR1 LGHNA and CDR2 YNFKEQ. Trimming cost V 0 bases and J 5 bases; bases outside gene matches: 7. The CDR3 totals 15 residues. CDR3 residues: CASSQEGDRVDEQYF. In DNA form, the CDR3 reads TGTGCCAGCAGCCAAGAAGGAGACAGGGTCGACGAGCAGTACTTC.

The CDR3 DNA sequence: TGTGCCAGCAGTCGGACAGGGGAGGGAGCTTTCTTT. It encodes CASSRTGEGAFF. This rearrangement joins TRBV6-5 to TRBJ1-1; the match to TRBD1 covers 9 bases. Unmatched junction bases numbered 5, after V lost 5 bases and J lost 10 bases. Germline assignment: CDR1 MNHEY and CDR2 SVGAGI. The CDR3 sequence is 12 residues long.

The chain has TRBV6-5 and TRBJ1-5, with 7 bases fitting TRBD1. Germline-derived CDR1 and CDR2 are MNHEY and SVGAGI. The junction had 9 bases not matched to a gene; V was cut back by 6 bases and J by 4 bases. The CDR3 spans 15 residues. The CDR3: CASRFDRAGNQPQHF. The DNA of the CDR3 is TGTGCCAGCAGATTCGACAGGGCGGGTAATCAGCCCCAGCATTTT.

The chain joins TRBV5-1 to TRBJ1-6; D is perhaps TRBD1 (6 bases). The V gene's germline CDR1 is SGHRS and CDR2 YFSETQ. V was clipped by 0 bases and J by 10 bases, with 14 bases between them. The CDR3 runs 15 residues. CDR3 region: CASSLEGGDGSPLHF. The CDR3 DNA is TGCGCCAGCAGCTTGGAGGGGGGGGACGGATCACCCCTCCACTTT.

This sequence joins TRBV28 and TRBJ1-2; TRBD1 matches 7 bases. V dropped 6 bases and J dropped 4; count of bases not matched to a gene: 8. CDR1 and CDR2 (germline): MDHEN, SYDVKM. CDR3 length: 14 amino acids. CDR3 protein: CASSSRTGTYGYTF. In DNA form, the CDR3 reads TGTGCCAGCAGCTCCAGGACAGGAACCTATGGCTACACCTTC.

This clone was observed a single time. This chain connects TRBV4-3 to TRBJ2-5; TRBD2 matches 12 bases. Germline V gene data show CDR1 as LGHNA and CDR2 as YSLEER. The CDR3 length is 18 residues. V was clipped by 0 bases and J by 4 bases; unmatched bases: 9. CDR3 protein: CASSQELAGGPRAETQYF. As DNA, the CDR3 is TGCGCCAGCAGCCAAGAGCTAGCGGGAGGGCCTCGGGCAGAGACCCAGTACTTC.

This clone was recorded once. The rearrangement joins TRBV28 to TRBJ2-7, with 10 bases identical to TRBD1. J lost 4 bases, V lost 4 bases, and 7 bases had no gene match. CDR3 length equals 15 residues. Germline V gene sequence: CDR1 MDHEN, CDR2 SYDVKM. CDR3 region: CASSSPGQGYYEQYF. Written as DNA, the CDR3 is TGTGCCAGCAGTTCCCCGGGACAGGGGTATTACGAGCAGTACTTC.

The chain combines TRBV24-1 with TRBJ2-7, with 8 positions matching TRBD1. The CDR3 is 16 residues long. Germline V CDR1 and CDR2: KGHDR, SFDVKD. J was trimmed by 2 bases and V by 4 bases; bases with no gene match: 9. The CDR3 is CATSEIRQGSPYEQYF. Here the CDR3 DNA reads TGTGCCACCAGTGAAATTAGACAGGGGTCACCCTACGAGCAGTACTTC.

This sequence joins TRBV24-1 and TRBJ1-2; D remains unclear. Trimming left V 1 base short and J 4 bases short, with 9 bases between. The CDR3 extends over 14 amino acids. CDR1 KGHDR and CDR2 SFDVKD come from the germline V gene. CDR3 amino acids: CATSDFRTGYGYTF. The CDR3 nucleotides read TGTGCCACCAGTGATTTTAGGACTGGCTATGGCTACACCTTC.

The chain has TRBV4-1 and TRBJ2-3; possibly TRBD2 for D (6 bases). Germline CDR1 reads MGHRA; CDR2 reads YSYEKL. Deletions cut 3 bases from V and 3 bases from J, with 16 bases between. The CDR3 has 16 amino acids. The CDR3 here is CASSQIVGGTTDTQYF. In DNA form, the CDR3 reads TGCGCCAGCAGCCAGATTGTGGGGGGAACTACAGATACGCAGTATTTT.

This chain connects TRBV11-2 to TRBJ1-1; 8 nucleotides agree with TRBD1. The CDR3 consists of 14 residues. V lost 10 bases to trimming and J lost 6 bases; unmatched junction nucleotides: 13. Per the germline V gene, CDR1 is SGHAT and CDR2 is FQNNGV. This CDR3 is CAIPHDRGYAEAFF. CDR3 bases: TGTGCCATCCCCCATGACAGGGGCTACGCTGAAGCTTTCTTT.

The rearrangement joins TRBV4-1 to TRBJ1-6, with 7 positions matching TRBD1. Germline CDR1 and CDR2: MGHRA and YSYEKL. This CDR3 has 15 amino acids. V was clipped by 3 bases and J by 8 bases; unmatched bases: 7. The CDR3 spells CASSHRQGLDSPLHF. In nucleotides, the CDR3 is TGCGCCAGCAGCCACCGACAGGGCTTAGATTCACCCCTCCACTTT.

The chain carries TRBV12-3 or TRBV12-4 and TRBJ1-1, with 7 positions matching TRBD1. J was trimmed by 8 bases and V by 6 bases; bases with no gene match: 6. The CDR3 contains 12 residues. This CDR3 is CASRYMTGEAFF. In DNA, the CDR3 is TGTGCCAGCAGATACATGACAGGGGAAGCTTTCTTT.

J is TRBJ2-5 and V is TRBV5-4; unclear D gene. This CDR3 region has 13 residues. Looked up from germline, CDR1 is SGHNT and CDR2 is YYREEE (reference sequence). Trimming left V 1 base short and J 4 bases short, with 8 bases between. This chain's CDR3 is CASSLRGSETQYF. CDR3 sequence (DNA): TGTGCCAGCAGCTTGAGAGGCTCAGAGACCCAGTACTTC.

This rearrangement joins TRBV5-4 to TRBJ2-3, with 10 bases that match TRBD2. V lost 4 bases, J lost 4 bases, and 9 bases stayed unmatched. Germline CDR1 and CDR2: SGHNT and YYREEE (reference sequence). This CDR3 contains 16 residues. CDR3 amino acids: CASSHESGGEADTQYF. DNA for the CDR3: TGTGCCAGCAGCCACGAGAGCGGGGGGGAGGCAGATACGCAGTATTTT. The full variable domain, its missing parts supplied by reference TRBV5-4 and TRBJ2-3, is ETGVTQSPTHLIKTRGQQVTLRCSSQSGHNTVSWYQQALGQGPQFIFQYYREEENGRGNFPPRFSGLQFPNYSSELNVNALELDDSALYLCASSHESGGEADTQYFGPGTRLTVL.

The rearrangement links TRBV28 to TRBJ2-3; 9 nucleotides match TRBD1. The CDR3 is 16 residues long. Trimming cost V 3 bases and J 3 bases; bases outside gene matches: 7. Germline V lookup: CDR1 MDHEN, CDR2 SYDVKM. DNA of the CDR3: TGTGCCAGCAGTTTGCAACAGGGGGCGGGTACAGATACGCAGTATTTT. Amino acids: CASSLQQGAGTDTQYF.

The chain employs TRBV7-3 and TRBJ2-3; D is undetermined. Germline CDR1 reads SGHTA; CDR2 reads FQGTGA. Trimming stripped 4 bases from V and 0 bases from J, with 11 bases between. This CDR3 spans 15 amino acids. The CDR3 here is CASSSLMTSTDTQYF. CDR3 sequence (DNA): TGTGCCAGCAGCTCACTGATGACTAGCACAGATACGCAGTATTTT.

This chain links TRBV9 with TRBJ1-6; D not certain. The V gene lost 3 bases and the J gene lost 7 bases, with 5 bases spanning the gap. The germline CDR1 and CDR2 sequences are SGDLS and YYNGEE. CDR3 length: 12 residues. CDR3 amino acids: CASSDRNSPLHF. CDR3 nucleotide sequence: TGTGCCAGCAGCGACAGAAATTCACCCCTCCACTTT.

The chain combines TRBV15 with TRBJ1-3; D gene unclear. Trimming removed 0 bases from V and 8 bases from J, with 11 bases in between. Germline CDR1 reads LNHNV; CDR2 reads YYDKDF (reference sequence). The CDR3 is made up of 14 amino acids. CDR3 in amino acids: CATSRDRRPDTIYF. CDR3 coding DNA: TGTGCCACCAGCAGAGATCGCAGGCCGGACACCATATATTTT.

V usage is TRBV5-1 and J usage is TRBJ1-2; D gene ambiguous. V lost 0 bases and J 4 bases, leaving 13 bases between the germline ends. Germline values: CDR1 SGHRS, CDR2 YFSETQ. The CDR3 covers 15 residues. CDR3 DNA: TGCGCCAGCAGCTTGGCGTCAGGATCAGTCTATGGCTACACCTTC. Its translation is CASSLASGSVYGYTF.

This chain links TRBV30 with TRBJ2-7, with a tentative D call TRBD1 (6 bases). CDR3 length equals 14 residues. V lost 3 bases to trimming and J lost 3 bases, with 15 bases between them. The germline V gene encodes CDR1 GTSNPN and CDR2 SVGIG (reference sequence). CDR3 sequence (DNA): TGTGCCTGGAGGAGAAAGGACAGCTACTACGAGCAGTACTTC. It encodes CAWRRKDSYYEQYF.

The chain recombines TRBV6-1 with TRBJ1-1, with D perhaps matching TRBD1 (5 bases). V lost 2 bases and J 9 bases, leaving 13 bases between the germline ends. Germline V lookup: CDR1 MNHNS, CDR2 SASEGT. This CDR3 contains 13 residues. The CDR3 loop reads CASSENWQDKAFF. CDR3 in DNA: TGTGCCAGCAGTGAAAATTGGCAGGACAAAGCTTTCTTT.

The rearrangement uses TRBV15 and TRBJ2-1; 8 bases align to TRBD2. V was clipped by 0 bases and J by 2 bases; unmatched bases: 15. Germline loops: CDR1 LNHNV, CDR2 YYDKDF (reference sequence). This CDR3 is built from 20 residues. This chain's CDR3 is CATSRDLLIGAGVTYNEQFF. In DNA, the CDR3 is TGTGCCACCAGCAGAGATCTTCTAATTGGAGCGGGAGTGACCTACAATGAGCAGTTCTTC.

The chain combines TRBV4-3 with TRBJ2-3; D remains ambiguous. The CDR3 extends over 13 amino acids. The germline V gene has CDR1 LGHNA and CDR2 YSLEER. Trimming took 0 bases from V and 4 from J, leaving 5 bases between them. The CDR3: CASSQDLSDTQYF. DNA for the CDR3: TGCGCCAGCAGCCAAGATCTCTCAGATACGCAGTATTTT.

The rearrangement joins TRBV5-4 to TRBJ2-7, with D maybe TRBD1 (6 bases). Looked up from germline, CDR1 is SGHNT and CDR2 is YYREEE (reference sequence). This CDR3 has 13 residues. Trimming cost V 1 base and J 2 bases, with 7 bases left between them. Written as DNA, the CDR3 is TGTGCCAGCAGCTTGCAGGGGACCTACGAGCAGTACTTC. This translates into CASSLQGTYEQYF.

The chain carries TRBV10-3 and TRBJ1-1; the D gene is possibly TRBD1 (5 bases). Deletions cut 7 bases from V and 0 bases from J, with 15 bases between. CDR3 length: 15 residues. Germline V gives CDR1 ENHRY, CDR2 SYGVKD. The CDR3: CAIKGTGGMNTEAFF. CDR3 DNA sequence: TGTGCCATCAAGGGTACTGGGGGGATGAACACTGAAGCTTTCTTT.